This note documents a single TCR beta chain sequence. This sample stems from a study of T cells after posttransplantation cyclophosphamide. Clones were read by immunoSEQ multiplex PCR, and TCRdb kept only the in-frame ones, dropping some. Altogether just over 15,000 clones are present, approximately 84% being singletons, with the ten largest covering about 5%. Germline trimming cut 10 bases from V and 9 bases from J; bases unmatched to any gene: 8. In germline, CDR1 is LNHDA, CDR2 SQIVND (reference sequence). The CDR3 extends over 11 amino acids. Sampled 1 year posttransplant, controls received myeloablative marrow transplants, methotrexate and a calcineurin inhibitor.

Here the sequenced sample was PBMCs, taken 350 to 400 days after allogeneic stem cell transplant with calcineurin inhibitor and methotrexate. The rearrangement links TRBV19 to TRBJ1-2; 7 bases line up with TRBD1. This receptor was taken from a male patient in his late teens or twenties who received an allogeneic stem cell transplant from a related donor, was CMV-positive, and had no GVHD. Among the T cells, some may be from the graft donor. CDR3 DNA: TGTGCCACAACCAGGGACAGCCGCTACACCTTC. This encodes CATTRDSRYTF.